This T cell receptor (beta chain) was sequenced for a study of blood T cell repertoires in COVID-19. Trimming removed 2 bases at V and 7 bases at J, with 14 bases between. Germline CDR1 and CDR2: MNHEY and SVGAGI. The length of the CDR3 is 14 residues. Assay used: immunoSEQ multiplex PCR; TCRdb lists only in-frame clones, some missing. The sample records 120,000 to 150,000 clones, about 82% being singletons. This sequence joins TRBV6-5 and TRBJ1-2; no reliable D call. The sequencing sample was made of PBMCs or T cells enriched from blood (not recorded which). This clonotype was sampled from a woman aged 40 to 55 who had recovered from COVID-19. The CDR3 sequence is CASSYHYKNGGYTF. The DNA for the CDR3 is TGTGCCAGCAGTTACCACTATAAAAACGGTGGCTACACCTTC.